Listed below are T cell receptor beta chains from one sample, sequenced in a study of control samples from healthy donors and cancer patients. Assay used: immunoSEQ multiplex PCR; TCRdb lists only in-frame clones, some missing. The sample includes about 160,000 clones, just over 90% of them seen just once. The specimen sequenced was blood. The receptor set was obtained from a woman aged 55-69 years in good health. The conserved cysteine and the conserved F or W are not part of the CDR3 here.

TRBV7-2	ASSTQGTGLSGNTIY
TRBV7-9	ASSPMGVAEAF
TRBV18	ASSEDGSYLSGNTIY
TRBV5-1	ASSPGQAEAF
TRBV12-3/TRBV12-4	ASRTGGESPLH
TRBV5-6	ASSMSGQGAYSYYGYT
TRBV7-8	ASSLGSTGDSNQPQH
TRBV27	ASRLSGSGYGYT
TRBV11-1	ASSSTPGTVEKLF
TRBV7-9	ASSTGWVGNEQF
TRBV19	ASNGGAVDTGELF
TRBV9	ASSVEETSLNTGELF
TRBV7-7	ASGPLTSEETGELF
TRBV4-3	ASSLETGGMSTDTQY
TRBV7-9	ASSLDRGGAF
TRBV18	ASSSSNAWGAEAF
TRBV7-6	ASSPPPRGNSYEQY
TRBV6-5	ASSRTGDLDQPQH
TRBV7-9	ASSPSDRGGQPQH
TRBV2	ASSVEGFRETQY
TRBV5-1	ASSLVPGDTEAF
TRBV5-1	ASGTGGRMNTEAF
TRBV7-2	ASSRTGTGDNQPQH
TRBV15	ATSRAYNEQF